A single T cell receptor (beta chain) is shown here with its context. The antigen is not known. The germline gene is not matched at one end of the junction; a read error may be the cause. The germline gives CDR1 SEHNR, CDR2 FQNEAQ (reference sequence). The CDR3 has 17 residues. These data belong to a study of molecular identifiers for immune sequencing clone quantification. Notes on the study in general: Same-barcode identical TCR molecules could make highly expanded clones look smaller than they are.

Preparation methods for the bulk TCR libraries were those previously described, with listed TCR primers. Using its own MiXCR run on the PCR reads, TCRdb lists one record per CDR3 protein. The sample includes some 59,000 distinct CDR3 sequences, around 27% of them seen just once. Libraries from naive CD8 cells were generated from about 20,000 to 1,000,000 sorted cells (with 10%, 30% or 50% RNA). The sequenced sample consisted of naive CD8+ T cells from blood, with Jurkat cell RNA spiked in. Specified subset: FACS-sorted CD8+CD4-CCR7+CD45RA+ naive T cells. The chain has TRBV7-9 and TRBJ2-3; 13 bases are a match to TRBD2. The origin of this receptor is a human donor in good health. Some libraries in this study had Jurkat cell RNA spiked in. CDR3 coding DNA: TGTGCCGGCAGCTATAAAACTAGCGGGAGGGCCGCAGATACGCAGTATTTC. Amino acids: CAGSYKTSGRAADTQYF. Full variable domain (outside the CDR3, taken from reference TRBV7-9 and TRBJ2-3): DTGVSQNPRHKITKRGQNVTFRCDPISEHNRLYWYRQTLGQGPEFLTYFQNEAQLEKSRLLSDRFSAERPKGSFSTLEIQRTEQGDSAMYLCAGSYKTSGRAADTQYFGPGTRLTVL.